The clone carrying this TCR beta chain was recorded a few times. Its antigen remains unidentified. The sample originates from a study of regulatory T cells in long-lasting Graves disease. Study as a whole: Positivity for TSH receptor antibodies plus over 5 years of antithyroid drugs meant persistent Graves' disease. Study-level findings and limits: Persistent Graves' patients showed reduced TCR diversity versus newly diagnosed patients.

This CDR3 region has 13 residues. Germline V gene lookup returns CDR1 GTSNPN and CDR2 SVGIG (reference sequence). Unmatched junction bases numbered 5, after V lost 4 bases and J lost 2 bases. According to the study, TCR beta libraries were built with iRepertoire HTBI primers and CDR3-region Arm-PCR. As handled by the study authors: Spanning all samples, the identified segments comprised approximately 60 TRBV and around 13 TRBJ. TCRdb itself ran the multiplex PCR reads through MiXCR, one entry per CDR3 protein. Clone size and V and J calls follow TCRdb, not the original study. Of about 660,000 distinct CDR3 sequences listed, roughly 30% are singletons. Time point described: persistent/refractory GD, antithyroid drugs over 5 years with positive TRAb. PBMCs provided the RNA from which the TCR library was made. By American Thyroid Association guidelines, Graves' disease was diagnosed in the cohort.

The source of this sequence is a female donor with Graves disease. The V and J genes are TRBV30 and TRBJ2-7; 7 nucleotides align to TRBD1. The sequencing here drew on peripheral blood mononuclear cells (PBMCs), taken when the disease was refractory, from a patient treated with antithyroid drugs. The CDR3: CAWKPGQTYEQYF. The CDR3 DNA reads TGTGCCTGGAAACCGGGACAGACCTACGAGCAGTACTTC.